The T cell receptor (beta chain) described here comes from a study of T cells after yellow fever vaccination. At the level of the study: SMART-Seq v4 Ultra Low Input handled preparation of low-cell-number fractions.

As regards this clonotype: The junction differs from germline at one of its ends, possibly a read error.

The CDR3 runs 14 residues. Looked up from germline, CDR1 is SGHTA and CDR2 is FQGNSA. TCRdb ran MiXCR on the 5' RACE reads and lists one entry per CDR3 protein. Of under 550,000 distinct CDR3 sequences in the sample, roughly 22% were seen once. The sequencing used PBMCs, collected 21 days after the first yellow fever vaccination. The origin of this receptor is a man aged 18 to 30 who received the YFV17D yellow fever vaccine. The genes are TRBV7-2 and TRBJ2-3, with no clear D. The CDR3 region is CASSLVRLTDTEYF. The CDR3 DNA reads TGTGCCAGCAGCTTAGTTCGTCTCACAGATACGGAGTATTTT.